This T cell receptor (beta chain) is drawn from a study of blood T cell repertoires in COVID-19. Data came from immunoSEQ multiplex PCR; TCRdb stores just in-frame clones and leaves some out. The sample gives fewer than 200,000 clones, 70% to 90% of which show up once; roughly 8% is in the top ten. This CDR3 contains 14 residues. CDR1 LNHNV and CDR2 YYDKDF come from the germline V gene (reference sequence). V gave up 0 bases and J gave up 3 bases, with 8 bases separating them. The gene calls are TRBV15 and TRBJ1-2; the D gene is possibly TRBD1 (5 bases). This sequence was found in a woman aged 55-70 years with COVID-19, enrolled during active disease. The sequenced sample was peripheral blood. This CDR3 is CATSREGGDYGYTF. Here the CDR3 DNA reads TGTGCCACCAGCAGAGAGGGGGGAGACTATGGCTACACCTTC.